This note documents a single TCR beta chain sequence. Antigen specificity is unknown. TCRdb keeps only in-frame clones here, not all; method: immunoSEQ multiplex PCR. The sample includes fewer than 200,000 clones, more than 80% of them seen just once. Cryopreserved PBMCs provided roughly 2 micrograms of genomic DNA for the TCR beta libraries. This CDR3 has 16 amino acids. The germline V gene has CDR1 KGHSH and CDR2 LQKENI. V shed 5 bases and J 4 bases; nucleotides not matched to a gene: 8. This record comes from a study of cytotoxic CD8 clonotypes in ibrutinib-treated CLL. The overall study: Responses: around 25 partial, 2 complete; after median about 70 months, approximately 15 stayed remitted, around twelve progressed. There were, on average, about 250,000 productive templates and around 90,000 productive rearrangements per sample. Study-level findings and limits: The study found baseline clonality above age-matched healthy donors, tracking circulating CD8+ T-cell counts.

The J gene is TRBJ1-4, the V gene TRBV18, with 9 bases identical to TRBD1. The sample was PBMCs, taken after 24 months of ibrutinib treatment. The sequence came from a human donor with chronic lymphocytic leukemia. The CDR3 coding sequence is TGTGCCAGCTCAGCCGACCGGGACAGGGTTAATGAAAAACTGTTTTTT. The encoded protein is CASSADRDRVNEKLFF.